This TCR beta chain appears in the sequencing data of a study of cytomegalovirus exposure and HLA in healthy donors. Study outcomes and limitations: A previous analysis found most TCR beta V segments productive roughly 87% or roughly 30% of the time. Over 15,000 TCR beta sequences were associated with HLA alleles at 0.05 false discovery rate in a later analysis. Serostatus for CMV was the only available immune exposure information.

Details on this clone: What it binds is unknown.

Both 60 Vbeta primers and 13 Jbeta primers went into the PCR. The table came from immunoSEQ multiplex PCR; TCRdb's copy has only in-frame clones and leaves some out. The sample consists of about 130,000 clones, over 8% of them appearing once. The germline gives CDR1 MGHRA, CDR2 YSYEKL. The CDR3 consists of 16 residues. V was clipped by 2 bases and J by 4 bases; unmatched bases: 7. V gene TRBV4-1 combines with J gene TRBJ2-3; 9 bases are a match to TRBD2. The sequence derives from a man between 35 and 55 years old in good health and CMV-seronegative. Sequenced input: PBMCs. The DNA of the CDR3 is TGCGCCAGCAGCCAAAGGCTAGCGGGGACCCCAGATACGCAGTATTTT. It yields the protein CASSQRLAGTPDTQYF.